This T cell receptor (beta chain) was recovered during a study of blood T cells in healthy people across ages. Points from the study as a whole: Diversity of TCR beta per million T cells declined in a roughly linear way with age. Estimates based on one million T cells were treated as lower bounds. Naive CD4+ cell counts and diversity both ran higher in long-lived than in aged donors.

The second PCR ran about 6 to 12 cycles with a sample-barcoded 5' primer and J-beta primers. Every sample gave at least 2.5 million paired-end reads containing CDR3. TCRdb recomputed calls from the 5' RACE reads with MiXCR, one row per CDR3 protein. There are about 580,000 distinct CDR3 sequences in the sample; roughly 43% occur only once, and under 30% lies in the top ten. As regards this clonotype: Its antigen is not identified.

The CDR3 is made up of 17 amino acids. V dropped 5 bases and J dropped 2; count of bases not matched to a gene: 12. The germline V gene encodes CDR1 SGHTA and CDR2 FQGNSA. Input material: blood. This clonotype originated in a man at least 80 years old in good health. The chain links TRBV7-2 to TRBJ2-1; 7 nucleotides align to TRBD2. The CDR3 DNA reads TGTGCCAGCAGCGTCGCCCTTCTAGCGGAGGCCTACAATGAGCAGTTCTTC. The encoded protein is CASSVALLAEAYNEQFF.